A selection of T cell receptor beta chains follows, all from one sample in a study of cytomegalovirus exposure and HLA in healthy donors. TCRdb's copy holds only in-frame clones and misses some; the assay was immunoSEQ multiplex PCR. Altogether about 260,000 clones are present, 70% to 90% being singletons, with the ten largest covering 1.5% to 2.5%. What was sequenced was PBMCs. These receptors were collected from a woman aged 40 to 50 in good health and CMV-seropositive. The CDR3 runs from the conserved cysteine through the conserved F or W. The D gene is left open where the match is weak. Some rows have no size entry. The others give once, few or many, or a class for an expanded clone.

TRBJ1-2 | TRBD1 | . | TRBV7-8 | CASSDVDRANYGYTF
TRBJ2-5 | TRBD2 | . | TRBV7-2 | CASSLPGGRAETQYF
TRBJ2-7 | TRBD2 | . | TRBV11-3 | CASSRTGTSRAEQYF
TRBJ2-5 | TRBD2 | . | TRBV5-1 | CASSAGLAGVSETQYF
TRBJ1-2 | . | . | TRBV28 | CASTPGTAGIYGYTF
TRBJ2-1 | TRBD2 | . | TRBV5-4 | CASSPAGLASGSYNEQFF
TRBJ1-1 | . | . | TRBV6-5 | CATRDSRTEAFF
TRBJ1-5 | . | . | TRBV7-8 | CASSLSGVIYRQPQHF
TRBJ2-7 | TRBD1 | once | TRBV6-1 | CASRTGEFEQYF
TRBJ2-3 | TRBD2 | . | TRBV28 | CASGQPGGRAPDTQYF
TRBJ1-1 | . | few | TRBV7-9 | CASTSYEGRDTEAFF
TRBJ2-7 | . | . | TRBV4-3 | CASSQEGGEQYF
TRBJ1-6 | . | . | TRBV18 | CASSLFSSYNSPLHF
TRBJ2-2 | TRBD2 | . | TRBV7-8 | CASSLELAGLNTGELFF
TRBJ1-5 | . | . | TRBV28 | CASSDRRLRDNQPQHF
TRBJ1-2 | TRBD1 | . | TRBV6-5 | CASRRGGQGYTF
TRBJ2-2 | . | few | TRBV29-1 | CSVRGGSFTGELFF
TRBJ1-6 | . | . | TRBV15 | CATSRGRSGGGLNSPLHF
TRBJ1-2 | TRBD1 | . | TRBV20-1 | CSAGTGDGYTF
TRBJ2-7 | TRBD2 | . | TRBV6-6 | CASTDLAGHYEQYF
TRBJ1-5 | TRBD1 | . | TRBV28 | CASSLLGTGTNQPQHF
TRBJ1-1 | . | . | TRBV27 | CASSYAGDGGPPHEAFF
TRBJ1-2 | . | . | TRBV7-9 | CASSSDSRSNYGYTF
TRBJ2-3 | TRBD2 | . | TRBV19 | CASSAGTSGIYTQYF
TRBJ1-4 | TRBD1 | . | TRBV19 | CASSTGTGATNEKLFF
TRBJ2-7 | . | . | TRBV29-1 | CSVARGSYEQYF
TRBJ2-5 | . | . | TRBV19 | CASSMGARTGETQYF
TRBJ1-5 | . | . | TRBV6-1 | CASDWGDGSQPQHF
TRBJ1-6 | . | . | TRBV28 | CASSFPGFSPLHF
TRBJ1-5 | . | . | TRBV28 | CASSGREDNQPQHF
TRBJ2-7 | . | . | TRBV10-3 | CAISETGTGRDEQYF
TRBJ1-5 | . | . | TRBV19 | CASSMENSNQPQHF
TRBJ2-1 | TRBD2 | . | TRBV6-5 | CASSYRGLIYNEQFF
TRBJ1-2 | . | . | TRBV13 | CASSPANYGYTF
TRBJ1-5 | . | . | TRBV7-8 | CASSYNIPSGQPQHF
TRBJ1-1 | . | . | TRBV28 | CASSPSTLNTEAFF
TRBJ2-1 | . | . | TRBV29-1 | CSAQDNEQFF
TRBJ1-2 | . | . | TRBV5-8 | CASSPTRQVNYGYTF
TRBJ1-6 | TRBD1 | . | TRBV10-3 | CAISRDRANSPLHF
TRBJ2-5 | TRBD2 | once | TRBV11-3 | CASSWTGGSETQYF
TRBJ1-1 | . | . | TRBV12-5 | CASGQGQSGIREAFF
TRBJ1-3 | . | few | TRBV28 | CASSLRGARNGNTIYF
TRBJ2-1 | TRBD1 | . | TRBV5-1 | CASSLFRTGGANEQFF
TRBJ1-1 | TRBD1 | . | TRBV7-9 | CASSSRAGGFTEAFF
TRBJ1-5 | . | . | TRBV7-9 | CASSPTGQPQHF